A single sample gave rise to the 32 T cell receptor beta chains below, sequenced in a study of blood T cell repertoires in COVID-19 (dated by TCRdb to 2018 to 2020). Libraries were built with the immunoSEQ multiplex PCR assay. TCRdb mirrors the immuneACCESS table, restricted to in-frame sequences. Some clones are absent from its copies; in checked studies, under half trace to an unresolved V gene, and the reason for the others is unknown. Counted in this sample were some 200,000 clones; around 83% of them appeared once. The ten largest clones take up 2.9% of the sample. Sequencing was performed on peripheral blood. These receptors all stem from a man between 50 and 59 years old who had recovered from COVID-19.

This chain uses TRBV5-1 with TRBJ2-7; D perhaps matches TRBD2 (6 bases). Germline loops: CDR1 SGHRS, CDR2 YFSETQ. V was trimmed by 1 base and J by 4 bases, leaving 12 bases between them. This CDR3 contains 14 residues. This CDR3 is CASSLPGRRYEQYF. The CDR3, as DNA: TGCGCCAGCAGCTTGCCCGGGAGAAGGTACGAGCAGTACTTC.

The rearrangement uses TRBV20-1 and TRBJ2-4; D possibly corresponds to TRBD2 (6 bases). This CDR3 has 11 residues. V gave up 3 bases and J gave up 9 bases, with 9 bases separating them. Germline CDR1 reads DFQATT; CDR2 reads SNEGSKA (reference sequence). CDR3 nucleotide sequence: TGCAGTGCTAGTGCGGGGTCCATTCAGTACTTC. As protein: CSASAGSIQYF.

The V gene is TRBV12-5, the J gene TRBJ2-1; no definite D call. Trimming removed 3 bases from V and 8 bases from J, with 14 bases in between. The germline V gene encodes CDR1 LGHNT and CDR2 FRNRAP. This CDR3 region has 14 residues. The CDR3 sequence: CASGFLPNGDEQFF. For the CDR3, the DNA is TGTGCTAGTGGTTTCCTCCCGAACGGAGATGAGCAGTTCTTC.

The chain carries TRBV14 and TRBJ1-2; D call uncertain. Trimming shortened V by 0 bases and J by 8 bases, and 10 bases separated the two germline ends. The CDR3 is 13 residues long. Germline V lookup: CDR1 SGHDN, CDR2 FVKESK. The CDR3 DNA is TGTGCCAGCAGCCAAGAGGCGCGGGGAGGCTACACCTTC. Translation: CASSQEARGGYTF.

The rearrangement uses TRBV27 and TRBJ1-1; 7 positions match TRBD1. This CDR3 is built from 15 residues. Trimming at V came to 5 bases and at J to 0 bases, leaving 6 bases not matched to a gene. Germline V gene lookup returns CDR1 MNHEY and CDR2 SMNVEV (reference sequence). CDR3 DNA sequence: TGTGCCAGCAGTATTACGACAGGGATGAACACTGAAGCTTTCTTT. This gives the protein CASSITTGMNTEAFF.

CDR3 in amino acids: CASSRPRTGRNEQFF. CDR3 nucleotides: TGTGCCAGCAGTCGCCCCCGGACAGGGAGGAATGAGCAGTTCTTC. This chain links TRBV2 with TRBJ2-1, with TRBD1 matching 8 bases. V was pared by 5 bases and J by 7 bases, with 10 bases of the junction left unmatched. The CDR3 consists of 15 residues. Germline lookup yields CDR1 SNHLY and CDR2 FYNNEI.

The rearrangement links TRBV6-5 to TRBJ2-7, with 7 positions matching TRBD2. V shed 6 bases, J shed 0 bases, and the junction held 8 bases outside the gene matches. Germline V gene sequence: CDR1 MNHEY, CDR2 SVGAGI. CDR3 length: 15 amino acids. The CDR3 coding sequence is TGTGCCAGCAGGGGGAGCGGGGTGAGCTCCTACGAGCAGTACTTC. As protein: CASRGSGVSSYEQYF.

Here the CDR3 reads CSVNRGRESEQYF. The CDR3 nucleotides read TGCAGCGTGAACAGGGGGCGCGAAAGCGAGCAGTACTTC. The chain uses TRBV29-1 and TRBJ2-7; 9 bases line up with TRBD1. V was pared by 6 bases and J by 6 bases, with 9 bases of the junction left unmatched. Germline V gene lookup returns CDR1 SQVTM and CDR2 ANQGSEA. This CDR3 comprises 13 residues.

V usage is TRBV7-8 and J usage is TRBJ1-2; the match to TRBD1 covers 8 bases. This CDR3 comprises 15 residues. CDR1 is SGHVS and CDR2 is FQNEAQ in the germline V gene. Trimming at V came to 5 bases and at J to 6 bases, leaving 11 bases not matched to a gene. The DNA of the CDR3 is TGTGCCAGCAGCCCTACGAGGGACAGGACTCATGGCTACACCTTC. Translation gives CASSPTRDRTHGYTF. Complete variable domain (other parts from reference TRBV7-8 and TRBJ1-2): GAGVSQSPRYKVAKRGQDVALRCDPISGHVSLFWYQQALGQGPEFLTYFQNEAQLDKSGLPSDRFFAERPEGSVSTLKIQRTQQEDSAVYLCASSPTRDRTHGYTFGSGTRLTVV.

This chain links TRBV7-6 with TRBJ2-2; D perhaps matches TRBD1 (6 bases). The germline CDR1 and CDR2 sequences are SGHVS and FNYEAQ. The germline V and J ends were trimmed by 2 bases and 7 bases, with 20 bases remaining between them. This CDR3 has 17 residues. The CDR3 region has the DNA TGTGCCAGCAGCTTAAGCGGTGGCAGGGGAATCGGCGGGGAGCTGTTTTTT. It is translated as CASSLSGGRGIGGELFF.

V and J are TRBV5-1 and TRBJ2-5; possible D gene TRBD2, 5 bases. Deletions cut 2 bases from V and 4 bases from J, with 15 bases between. In germline, CDR1 is SGHRS, CDR2 YFSETQ. The CDR3 length is 15 residues. CDR3 in amino acids: CASSLMARSGETQYF. CDR3 nucleotide sequence: TGCGCCAGCAGCTTAATGGCGCGAAGCGGAGAGACCCAGTACTTC.

This chain joins TRBV7-8 and TRBJ1-1, with a possible D match to TRBD1 (6 bases). The germline V gene encodes CDR1 SGHVS and CDR2 FQNEAQ. The CDR3 is made up of 14 amino acids. Trimming pared 5 bases from V and 3 bases from J, leaving 13 bases between. CDR3: CASSQVQGDTEAFF. Written as DNA, the CDR3 is TGTGCCAGCAGCCAGGTACAGGGAGACACTGAAGCTTTCTTT.

V usage is TRBV5-1 and J usage is TRBJ1-1; D is perhaps TRBD1 (5 bases). The germline V and J ends were trimmed by 3 bases and 5 bases, with 11 bases remaining between them. Germline lookup yields CDR1 SGHRS and CDR2 YFSETQ. The CDR3 has 13 amino acids. As DNA, the CDR3 is TGCGCCAGCAGCTCCAGGGAGGGGACTGAAGCTTTCTTT. It translates to CASSSREGTEAFF.

A remark on this clone: In the same sample, other DNA sequences code for this CDR3. This chain links TRBV9 with TRBJ2-5, with TRBD1 identical over 8 bases. The V and J ends lost 0 bases and 5 bases, in that order; junction bases with no gene match: 0. Germline CDR1 is SGDLS and CDR2 is YYNGEE. The CDR3 spans 13 residues. The CDR3 loop is CASSVDRGETQYF. CDR3 sequence (DNA): TGTGCCAGCAGCGTAGACAGGGGGGAGACCCAGTACTTC.

The chain combines TRBV5-4 with TRBJ2-7; 11 bases match TRBD1. The length of the CDR3 is 14 residues. Germline assignment: CDR1 SGHNT and CDR2 YYREEE (reference sequence). The J segment lost 4 bases and the V segment lost 4 bases, leaving 4 bases of the junction unmatched. The CDR3 is CASSPDRGRYEQYF. The DNA for the CDR3 is TGTGCCAGCAGCCCGGACAGGGGGCGGTACGAGCAGTACTTC.

V is TRBV5-6 and J is TRBJ1-5; no firm D call. The germline V gene encodes CDR1 SGHDT and CDR2 YYEEEE. CDR3 length: 14 amino acids. Trimming removed 1 base from V and 5 bases from J, with 10 bases in between. CDR3 residues: CASSLRGGDQPQHF. As DNA, the CDR3 is TGTGCCAGCAGCTTGAGAGGTGGCGATCAGCCCCAGCATTTT.

V usage is TRBV6-1 and J usage is TRBJ1-1; 7 nucleotides match TRBD1. The germline CDR1 and CDR2 sequences are MNHNS and SASEGT. The CDR3 is made up of 20 amino acids. Unmatched junction bases numbered 22, after V lost 3 bases and J lost 3 bases. This CDR3 is CASSENHEGQPSLWDTEAFF. Written as DNA, the CDR3 is TGTGCCAGCAGTGAGAACCATGAGGGACAGCCTTCATTATGGGACACTGAAGCTTTCTTT.

The gene calls are TRBV7-2 and TRBJ2-7; the D gene is possibly TRBD2 (7 bases). Germline V gives CDR1 SGHTA, CDR2 FQGNSA. V was cut by 0 bases and J by 11 bases, with 11 bases left in between. The CDR3 has 12 residues. The CDR3 is CASSLAGGGEYF. The CDR3 nucleotides read TGTGCCAGCAGCTTAGCGGGAGGGGGGGAGTACTTC.

V is TRBV4-2 and J is TRBJ2-1; the match to TRBD2 covers 9 bases. The ends lost 4 bases at V and 6 bases at J; junction bases unmatched: 7. Per the germline V gene, CDR1 is LGHNA and CDR2 is YNFKEQ. The CDR3 contains 15 residues. In DNA, the CDR3 is TGTGCCAGCAGCCGATTAGCGGGAGAGTCCAATGAGCAGTTCTTC. Translating it yields CASSRLAGESNEQFF.

The chain carries TRBV4-1 and TRBJ2-5; tentative D call: TRBD1 (6 bases). Trimming took off 1 base at V and 3 bases at J, with 12 bases between the two ends. There are 15 residues in the CDR3. Germline-derived CDR1 and CDR2 are MGHRA and YSYEKL. The CDR3 DNA follows: TGCGCCAGCAGCCAAGTAGGGGCAGGGGAAGAGACCCAGTACTTC. Its translation: CASSQVGAGEETQYF.

The J gene is TRBJ1-5, the V gene TRBV5-1; 8 bases agree with TRBD1. V lost 4 bases, J lost 0 bases, and 3 bases stayed unmatched. Per germline, CDR1 SGHRS and CDR2 YFSETQ. CDR3 length equals 15 residues. The CDR3 is CASSDGTGSNQPQHF. The CDR3 nucleotides read TGCGCCAGCAGCGACGGGACAGGTAGCAATCAGCCCCAGCATTTT.

V and J are TRBV27 and TRBJ2-7; 10 nucleotides align to TRBD2. Germline values: CDR1 MNHEY, CDR2 SMNVEV (reference sequence). CDR3 length: 14 amino acids. Trimming took 8 bases from V and 2 from J; bases not matched to a gene: 6. The CDR3 sequence: CASGTSGRAYEQYF. The DNA of the CDR3 is TGTGCCAGCGGCACGAGCGGGAGGGCCTACGAGCAGTACTTC.

V and J are TRBV28 and TRBJ1-3; D remains ambiguous. The germline gives CDR1 MDHEN, CDR2 SYDVKM. Trimming took off 8 bases at V and 2 bases at J, with 16 bases between the two ends. This CDR3 contains 15 residues. The CDR3 sequence: CASEMAGKAGNTIYF. DNA of the CDR3: TGTGCCAGCGAAATGGCGGGGAAAGCTGGAAACACCATATATTTT.

The V call is TRBV6-1, the J call TRBJ2-7; the match to TRBD2 covers 7 bases. Germline trimming cut 0 bases from V and 2 bases from J; bases unmatched to any gene: 7. Germline assignment: CDR1 MNHNS and CDR2 SASEGT. The CDR3 covers 16 residues. The CDR3 nucleotides read TGTGCCAGCAGTGAAGCGCCGGGACTATCAACCTACGAGCAGTACTTC. This gives the protein CASSEAPGLSTYEQYF.

This clone was seen once. CDR3 amino acids: CASSGGQGSFLGTEAFF. For the CDR3, the DNA is TGCGCCAGCAGCGGGGGACAGGGTTCTTTTTTAGGTACTGAAGCTTTCTTT. The chain carries TRBV5-1 and TRBJ1-1; TRBD1 agrees at 9 bases. Germline values: CDR1 SGHRS, CDR2 YFSETQ. Unmatched junction bases numbered 15, after V lost 4 bases and J lost 5 bases. The CDR3 is 17 amino acids.

This rearrangement joins TRBV28 to TRBJ1-5, with a possible D match to TRBD1 (6 bases). CDR1 is MDHEN and CDR2 is SYDVKM in the germline V gene. V lost 3 bases and J lost 2, with 17 bases in between. There are 17 residues in the CDR3. CDR3 amino acids: CASSFGPGQPGNQPQHF. The CDR3 DNA follows: TGTGCCAGCAGTTTCGGCCCAGGACAGCCCGGCAATCAGCCCCAGCATTTT.

The gene calls are TRBV5-8 and TRBJ1-5; D possibly corresponds to TRBD1 (5 bases). The ends were cut back, 3 bases at V and 1 base at J, with 11 bases in the middle. The CDR3 length is 15 residues. Germline V gene data show CDR1 as SGHTS and CDR2 as YDEGEE. The CDR3 DNA follows: TGTGCCAGCAGCTACGGGGGGTCGAGCAATCAGCCCCAGCATTTT. Translated: CASSYGGSSNQPQHF. The full variable domain, rest sourced from reference TRBV5-8 and TRBJ1-5, is EAGVTQSPTHLIKTRGQQATLRCSPISGHTSVYWYQQALGLGLQFLLWYDEGEERNRGNFPPRFSGRQFPNYSSELNVNALELEDSALYLCASSYGGSSNQPQHFGDGTRLSIL.

The V gene is TRBV19, the J gene TRBJ1-2; 10 bases align to TRBD1. Germline V gene sequence: CDR1 LNHDA, CDR2 SQIVND (reference sequence). V gave up 5 bases and J gave up 4 bases; unmatched junction bases: 10. The CDR3 contains 16 residues. Here the CDR3 reads CASSRQQDRGFYGYTF. For the CDR3, the DNA is TGTGCCAGTAGTCGCCAACAGGACAGGGGGTTCTATGGCTACACCTTC.

This clone occurred a few times. This sequence joins TRBV9 and TRBJ2-1, with D maybe TRBD2 (6 bases). Per the germline V gene, CDR1 is SGDLS and CDR2 is YYNGEE. This CDR3 is built from 15 residues. The V end was cut by 2 bases, the J end by 0 bases, with 9 bases between. CDR3 region: CASSVASASYNEQFF. In nucleotides, the CDR3 is TGTGCCAGCAGCGTCGCTAGCGCCTCCTACAATGAGCAGTTCTTC.

This rearrangement joins TRBV11-3 to TRBJ2-1; 7 bases match TRBD2. Germline assignment: CDR1 SGHNT and CDR2 YENEEA. The junction had 7 bases not matched to a gene; V was cut back by 4 bases and J by 7 bases. The CDR3 has 14 amino acids. The CDR3 nucleotides are TGTGCCAGCAGCTCCCGGGGACTACCTAATGAGCAGTTCTTC. Encoded protein: CASSSRGLPNEQFF.

This clone showed up just once. The rearrangement links TRBV5-1 to TRBJ2-1; 8 bases match TRBD1. Trimming cost V 6 bases and J 9 bases; bases outside gene matches: 8. Germline CDR1 and CDR2: SGHRS and YFSETQ. This CDR3 contains 13 residues. The CDR3 protein is CASKQDRDGEQFF. Here the CDR3 DNA reads TGCGCCAGCAAACAGGACAGGGACGGTGAGCAGTTCTTC.

The chain couples TRBV6-5 to TRBJ1-2, with 7 bases fitting TRBD1. Germline lookup yields CDR1 MNHEY and CDR2 SVGAGI. This CDR3 is built from 14 residues. Trimming removed 7 bases from V and 2 bases from J; junction bases left unmatched: 7. This CDR3 reads CASTGTDKNYGYTF. The CDR3 bases are TGTGCCAGCACTGGGACAGATAAAAACTATGGCTACACCTTC.